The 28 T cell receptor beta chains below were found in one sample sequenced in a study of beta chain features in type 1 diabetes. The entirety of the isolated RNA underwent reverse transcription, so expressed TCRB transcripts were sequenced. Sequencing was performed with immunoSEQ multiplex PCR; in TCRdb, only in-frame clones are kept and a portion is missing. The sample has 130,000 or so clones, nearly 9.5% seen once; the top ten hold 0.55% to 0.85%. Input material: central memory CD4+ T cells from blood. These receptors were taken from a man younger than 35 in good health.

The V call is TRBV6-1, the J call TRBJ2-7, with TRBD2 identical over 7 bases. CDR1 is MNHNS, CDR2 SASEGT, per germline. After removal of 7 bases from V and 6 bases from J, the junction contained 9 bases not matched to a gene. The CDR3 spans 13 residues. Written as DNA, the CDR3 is TGTGCCAGCAACGAGGGGAGGGTGCGCGAGCAGTACTTC. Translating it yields CASNEGRVREQYF.

CDR3 loop: CASSYQDRGNEQYF. CDR3 in DNA: TGTGCCAGCAGTTACCAGGACAGGGGCAACGAGCAGTACTTC. The chain joins TRBV6-5 to TRBJ2-7; 9 bases match TRBD1. The CDR3 contains 14 residues. Germline values: CDR1 MNHEY, CDR2 SVGAGI. With 2 bases clipped from V and 5 bases from J, the junction kept 4 bases outside the gene matches.

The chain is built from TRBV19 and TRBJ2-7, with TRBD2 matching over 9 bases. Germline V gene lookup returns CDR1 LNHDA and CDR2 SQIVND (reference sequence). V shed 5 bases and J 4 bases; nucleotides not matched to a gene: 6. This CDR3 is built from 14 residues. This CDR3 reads CASSSLAGLYEQYF. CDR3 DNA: TGTGCCAGTAGTTCTCTAGCGGGGTTGTACGAGCAGTACTTC.

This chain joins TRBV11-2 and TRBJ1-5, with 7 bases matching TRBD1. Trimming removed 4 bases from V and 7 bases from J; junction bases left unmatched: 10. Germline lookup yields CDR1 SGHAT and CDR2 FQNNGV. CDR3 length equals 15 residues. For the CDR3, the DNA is TGTGCCAGCAGCTCCGGGACAGTAGTTAGCCAGCCCCAGCATTTT. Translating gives CASSSGTVVSQPQHF.

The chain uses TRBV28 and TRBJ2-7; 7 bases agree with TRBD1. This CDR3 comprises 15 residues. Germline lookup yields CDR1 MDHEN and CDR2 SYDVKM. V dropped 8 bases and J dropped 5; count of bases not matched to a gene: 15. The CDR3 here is CASGFPDRVKHEQYF. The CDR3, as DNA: TGTGCCAGCGGATTCCCCGACAGGGTCAAACACGAGCAGTACTTC.

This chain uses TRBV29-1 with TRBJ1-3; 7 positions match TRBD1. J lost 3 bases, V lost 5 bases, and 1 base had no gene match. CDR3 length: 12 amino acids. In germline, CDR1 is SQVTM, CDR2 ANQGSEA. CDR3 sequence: CSVRQGGNTIYF. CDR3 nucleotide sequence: TGCAGCGTTCGACAGGGTGGAAACACCATATATTTT.

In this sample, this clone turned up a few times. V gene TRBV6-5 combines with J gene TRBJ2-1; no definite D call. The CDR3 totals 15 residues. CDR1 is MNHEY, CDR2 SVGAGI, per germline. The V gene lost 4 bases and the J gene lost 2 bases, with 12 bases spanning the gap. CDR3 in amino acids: CASSLTPVPYNEQFF. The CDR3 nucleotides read TGTGCCAGCAGTTTGACACCCGTCCCCTACAATGAGCAGTTCTTC.

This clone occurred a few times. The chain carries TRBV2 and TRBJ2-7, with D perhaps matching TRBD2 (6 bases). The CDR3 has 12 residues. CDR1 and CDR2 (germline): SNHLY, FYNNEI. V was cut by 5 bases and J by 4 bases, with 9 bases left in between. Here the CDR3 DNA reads TGTGCCAGCAGTATACTAGCTTACGAGCAGTACTTC. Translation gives CASSILAYEQYF. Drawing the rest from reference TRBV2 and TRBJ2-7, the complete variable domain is EPEVTQTPSHQVTQMGQEVILRCVPISNHLYFYWYRQILGQKVEFLVSFYNNEISEKSEIFDDQFSVERPDGSNFTLKIRSTKLEDSAMYFCASSILAYEQYFGPGTRLTVT.

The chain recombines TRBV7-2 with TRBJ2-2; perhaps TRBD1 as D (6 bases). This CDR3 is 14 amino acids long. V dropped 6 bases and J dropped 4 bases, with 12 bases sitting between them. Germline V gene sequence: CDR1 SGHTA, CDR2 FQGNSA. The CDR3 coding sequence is TGTGCCAGCAGGCAGGGGCGCACCACCGGGGAGCTGTTTTTT. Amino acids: CASRQGRTTGELFF. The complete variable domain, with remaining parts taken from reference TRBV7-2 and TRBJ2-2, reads GAGVSQSPSNKVTEKGKDVELRCDPISGHTALYWYRQSLGQGLEFLIYFQGNSAPDKSGLPSDRFSAERTGGSVSTLTIQRTQQEDSAVYLCASRQGRTTGELFFGEGSRLTVL.

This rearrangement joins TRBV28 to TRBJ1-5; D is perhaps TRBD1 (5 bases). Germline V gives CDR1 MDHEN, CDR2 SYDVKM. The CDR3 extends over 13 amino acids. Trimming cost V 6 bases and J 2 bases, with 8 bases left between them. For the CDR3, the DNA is TGTGCCAGCAGCCAGGGCGGCAATCAGCCCCAGCATTTT. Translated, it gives CASSQGGNQPQHF.

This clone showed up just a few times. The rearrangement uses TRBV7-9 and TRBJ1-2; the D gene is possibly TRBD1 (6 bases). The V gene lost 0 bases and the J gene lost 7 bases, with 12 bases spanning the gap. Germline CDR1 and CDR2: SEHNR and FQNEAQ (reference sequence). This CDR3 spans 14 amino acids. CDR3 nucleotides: TGTGCCAGCAGCTTAGCGGCAGGGGAGGGTGGCTACACCTTC. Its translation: CASSLAAGEGGYTF.

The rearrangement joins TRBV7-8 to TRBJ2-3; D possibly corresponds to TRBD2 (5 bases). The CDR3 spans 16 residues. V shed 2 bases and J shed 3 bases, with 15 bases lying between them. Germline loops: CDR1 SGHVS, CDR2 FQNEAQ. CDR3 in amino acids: CASSLKSGERTDTQYF. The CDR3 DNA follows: TGTGCCAGCAGCTTAAAATCCGGGGAGCGGACAGATACGCAGTATTTT. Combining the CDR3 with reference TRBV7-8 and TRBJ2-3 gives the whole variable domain GAGVSQSPRYKVAKRGQDVALRCDPISGHVSLFWYQQALGQGPEFLTYFQNEAQLDKSGLPSDRFFAERPEGSVSTLKIQRTQQEDSAVYLCASSLKSGERTDTQYFGPGTRLTVL.

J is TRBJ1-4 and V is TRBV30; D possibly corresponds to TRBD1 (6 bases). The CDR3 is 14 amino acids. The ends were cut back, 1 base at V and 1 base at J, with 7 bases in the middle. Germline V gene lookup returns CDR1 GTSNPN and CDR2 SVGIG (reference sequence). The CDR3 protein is CAWSEDRTNEKLFF. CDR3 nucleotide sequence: TGTGCCTGGAGTGAGGACAGAACTAATGAAAAACTGTTTTTT.

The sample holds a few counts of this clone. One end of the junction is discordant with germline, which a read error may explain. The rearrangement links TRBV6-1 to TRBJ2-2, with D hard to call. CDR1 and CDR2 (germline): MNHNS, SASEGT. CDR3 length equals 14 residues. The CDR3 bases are TGTGCCAGCAGAGAAGATAAGAACACCGGGGAGCTGTTTTTT. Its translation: CASREDKNTGELFF.

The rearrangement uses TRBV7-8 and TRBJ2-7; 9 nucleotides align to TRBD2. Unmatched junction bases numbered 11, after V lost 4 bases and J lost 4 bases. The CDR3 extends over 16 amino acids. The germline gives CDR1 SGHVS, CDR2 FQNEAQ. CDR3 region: CASSYEAGTSLYEQYF. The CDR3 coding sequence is TGTGCCAGCAGCTATGAGGCCGGGACTAGCCTATACGAGCAGTACTTC. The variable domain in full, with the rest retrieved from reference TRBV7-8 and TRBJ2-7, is GAGVSQSPRYKVAKRGQDVALRCDPISGHVSLFWYQQALGQGPEFLTYFQNEAQLDKSGLPSDRFFAERPEGSVSTLKIQRTQQEDSAVYLCASSYEAGTSLYEQYFGPGTRLTVT.

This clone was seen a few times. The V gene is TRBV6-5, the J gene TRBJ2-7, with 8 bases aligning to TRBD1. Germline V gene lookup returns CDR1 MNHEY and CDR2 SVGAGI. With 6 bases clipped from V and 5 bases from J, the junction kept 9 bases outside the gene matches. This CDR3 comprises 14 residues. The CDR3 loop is CASRKGQVPHEQYF. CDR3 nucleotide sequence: TGTGCCAGCAGGAAGGGACAGGTCCCTCACGAGCAGTACTTC.

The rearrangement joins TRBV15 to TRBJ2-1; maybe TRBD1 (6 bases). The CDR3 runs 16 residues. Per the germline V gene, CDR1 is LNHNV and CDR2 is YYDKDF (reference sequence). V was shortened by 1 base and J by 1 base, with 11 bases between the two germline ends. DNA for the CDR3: TGTGCCACCAGCAGAGCCGGGACAATATCCTACAATGAGCAGTTCTTC. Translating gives CATSRAGTISYNEQFF.

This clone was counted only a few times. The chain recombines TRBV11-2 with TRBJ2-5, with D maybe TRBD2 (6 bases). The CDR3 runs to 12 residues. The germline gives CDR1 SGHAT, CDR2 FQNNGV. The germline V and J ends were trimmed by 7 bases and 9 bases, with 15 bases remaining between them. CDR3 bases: TGTGCCAGCACCCTTTCCGGCGGGGCCCAGTACTTC. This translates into CASTLSGGAQYF. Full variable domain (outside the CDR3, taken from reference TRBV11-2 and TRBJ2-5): EAGVAQSPRYKIIEKRQSVAFWCNPISGHATLYWYQQILGQGPKLLIQFQNNGVVDDSQLPKDRFSAERLKGVDSTLKIQPAKLEDSAVYLCASTLSGGAQYFGPGTRLLVL.

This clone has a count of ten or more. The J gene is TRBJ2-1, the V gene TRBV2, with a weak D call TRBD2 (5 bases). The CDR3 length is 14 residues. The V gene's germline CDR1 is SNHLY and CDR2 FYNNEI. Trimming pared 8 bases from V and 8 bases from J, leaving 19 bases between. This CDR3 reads CASSLRGALDEQFF. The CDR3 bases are TGTGCCAGCTCCCTCCGGGGAGCCTTGGATGAGCAGTTCTTC.

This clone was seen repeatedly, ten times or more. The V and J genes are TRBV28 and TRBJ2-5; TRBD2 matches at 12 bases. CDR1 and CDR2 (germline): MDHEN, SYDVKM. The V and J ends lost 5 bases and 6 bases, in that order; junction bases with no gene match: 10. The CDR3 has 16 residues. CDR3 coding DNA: TGTGCCAGCAGTCTTCCGAGACTAGCGGGGGTGCAGACCCAGTACTTC. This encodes CASSLPRLAGVQTQYF.

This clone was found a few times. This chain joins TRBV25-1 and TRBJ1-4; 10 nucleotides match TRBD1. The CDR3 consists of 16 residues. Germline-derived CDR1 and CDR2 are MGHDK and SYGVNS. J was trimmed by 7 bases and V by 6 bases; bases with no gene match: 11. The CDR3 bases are TGTGCCAGCAGCCCCTCCCGACAGGGGGCAGGTGAAAAACTGTTTTTT. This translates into CASSPSRQGAGEKLFF.

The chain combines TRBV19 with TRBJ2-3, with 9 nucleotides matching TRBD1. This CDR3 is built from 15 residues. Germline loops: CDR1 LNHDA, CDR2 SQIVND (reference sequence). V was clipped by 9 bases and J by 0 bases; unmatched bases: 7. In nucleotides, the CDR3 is TGTGCCAGCACGGACAGGGGTTTTAGCACAGATACGCAGTATTTT. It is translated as CASTDRGFSTDTQYF.

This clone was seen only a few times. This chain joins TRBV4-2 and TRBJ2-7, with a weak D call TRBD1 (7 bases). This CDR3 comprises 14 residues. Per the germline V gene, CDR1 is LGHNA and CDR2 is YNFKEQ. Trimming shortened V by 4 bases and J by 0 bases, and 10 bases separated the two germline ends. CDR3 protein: CASSPGGTSYEQYF. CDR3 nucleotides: TGTGCCAGCAGCCCAGGGGGGACCTCCTACGAGCAGTACTTC.

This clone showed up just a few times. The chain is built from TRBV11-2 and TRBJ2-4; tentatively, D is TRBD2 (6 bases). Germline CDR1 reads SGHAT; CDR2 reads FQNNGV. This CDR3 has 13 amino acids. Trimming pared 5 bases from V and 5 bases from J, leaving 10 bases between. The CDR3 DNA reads TGTGCCAGCAGCAAGGGACTCGAAAACATTCAGTACTTC. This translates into CASSKGLENIQYF.

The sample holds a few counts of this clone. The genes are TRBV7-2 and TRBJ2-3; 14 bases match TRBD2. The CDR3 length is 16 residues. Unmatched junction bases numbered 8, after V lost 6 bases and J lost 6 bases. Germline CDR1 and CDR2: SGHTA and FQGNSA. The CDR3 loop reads CASRRLAGGGPDTQYF. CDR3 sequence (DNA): TGTGCCAGCAGGCGACTAGCGGGGGGGGGCCCGGATACGCAGTATTTT.

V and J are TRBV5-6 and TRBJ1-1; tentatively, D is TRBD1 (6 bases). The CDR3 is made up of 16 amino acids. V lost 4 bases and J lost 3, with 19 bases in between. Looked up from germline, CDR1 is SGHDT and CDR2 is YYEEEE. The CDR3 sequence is CASSLQNRAVDTEAFF. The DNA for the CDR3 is TGTGCCAGCAGCCTACAAAACAGGGCGGTGGACACTGAAGCTTTCTTT.

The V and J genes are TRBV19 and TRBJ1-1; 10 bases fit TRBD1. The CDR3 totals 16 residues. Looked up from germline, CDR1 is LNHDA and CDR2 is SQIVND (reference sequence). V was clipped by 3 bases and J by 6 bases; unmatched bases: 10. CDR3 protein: CASSIRTGGGTAEAFF. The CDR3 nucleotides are TGTGCCAGTAGTATCAGGACAGGGGGTGGTACGGCTGAAGCTTTCTTT.

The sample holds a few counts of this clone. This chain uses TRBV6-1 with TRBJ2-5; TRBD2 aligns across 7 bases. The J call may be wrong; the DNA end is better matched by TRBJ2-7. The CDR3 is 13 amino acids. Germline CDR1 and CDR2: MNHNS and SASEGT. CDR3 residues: CASSEQGGDEQYF. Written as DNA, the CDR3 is TGTGCCAGCAGTGAACAGGGAGGGGACGAGCAGTACTTC.